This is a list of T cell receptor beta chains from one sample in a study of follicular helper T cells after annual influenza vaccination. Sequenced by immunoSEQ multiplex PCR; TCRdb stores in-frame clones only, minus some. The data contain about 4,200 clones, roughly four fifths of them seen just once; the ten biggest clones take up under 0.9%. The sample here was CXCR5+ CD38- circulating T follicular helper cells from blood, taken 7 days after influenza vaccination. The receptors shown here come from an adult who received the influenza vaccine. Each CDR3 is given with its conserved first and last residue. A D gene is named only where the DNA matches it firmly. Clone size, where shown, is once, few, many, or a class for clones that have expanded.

CDR3nt: TGTGCCAGCAGCTTGAATGGTGAGGGCCTCAATCAGCCCCAGCATTTT
CDR3aa: CASSLNGEGLNQPQHF
abundance: .
d_gene: .
j_gene: TRBJ1-5
v_gene: TRBV5-6

CDR3nt: TGTGCCAGCAGGTCGCCTGGCAAGGGGGCCTACGAGCAGTACTTC
CDR3aa: CASRSPGKGAYEQYF
abundance: .
d_gene: .
j_gene: TRBJ2-7
v_gene: TRBV28

CDR3nt: TGTGCCAGCAGCGCCGGACTAGCGGGAGAAGAGACCCAGTACTTC
CDR3aa: CASSAGLAGEETQYF
abundance: .
d_gene: TRBD2
j_gene: TRBJ2-5
v_gene: TRBV11-3

CDR3nt: TGTGCCAGCAGCTTGAGCGGGGTCGGGGGTACTGAAGCTTTCTTT
CDR3aa: CASSLSGVGGTEAFF
abundance: .
d_gene: .
j_gene: TRBJ1-1
v_gene: TRBV5-4

CDR3nt: TGTGCCAGCAGCGTAGTCGACCGCTCAGATACGCAGTATTTT
CDR3aa: CASSVVDRSDTQYF
abundance: .
d_gene: .
j_gene: TRBJ2-3
v_gene: TRBV9

CDR3nt: TGTGCCAGCAGCTTAGGGACCGGGTTTGAGAGTTTTAGCTACACCTTC
CDR3aa: CASSLGTGFESFSYTF
abundance: .
d_gene: .
j_gene: TRBJ1-2
v_gene: TRBV7-2

CDR3nt: TGTGCCAGCAGTGAGGACGTCGGCTCTGGGGCCAACGTCCTGACTTTC
CDR3aa: CASSEDVGSGANVLTF
abundance: once
d_gene: .
j_gene: TRBJ2-6
v_gene: TRBV2

CDR3nt: TGTGCCAGCAGTGAAGCCACAGGGACGAACACTGAAGCTTTCTTT
CDR3aa: CASSEATGTNTEAFF
abundance: once
d_gene: .
j_gene: TRBJ1-1
v_gene: TRBV2

CDR3nt: TGCAGCGTTGTCCTCGGGGCAGATAGCACAGATACGCAGTATTTT
CDR3aa: CSVVLGADSTDTQYF
abundance: .
d_gene: .
j_gene: TRBJ2-3
v_gene: TRBV29-1

CDR3nt: TGTGCCTGGATGGGGAGAAAGGGGGGTCTGTCACCCCTCCACTTT
CDR3aa: CAWMGRKGGLSPLHF
abundance: .
d_gene: .
j_gene: TRBJ1-6
v_gene: TRBV30

CDR3nt: TGTGCCTGGAGAGATACAATGGGCCGACGTGGCTACACCTTC
CDR3aa: CAWRDTMGRRGYTF
abundance: .
d_gene: .
j_gene: TRBJ1-2
v_gene: TRBV30